Sequencing of this T cell receptor (beta chain) was carried out in a study of cytomegalovirus exposure and HLA in healthy donors. General study points: Presence/absence results assume similar sequencing depth per donor, which may not hold. The study flagged 150 to 200 TCR beta chains as cytomegalovirus-associated.

Notes on this clone: Its antigen is not known.

When sampled, the donors appeared nominally healthy, though they likely had unrecorded immune exposures. The PCR was carried out with 60 Vbeta primers and 13 Jbeta primers. This table comes from immunoSEQ multiplex PCR, and its TCRdb copy is limited to in-frame clones, with some not included. The table lists some 150,000 clones, over 70% of them singletons, with about 1.5% in the top ten. Germline-derived CDR1 and CDR2 are ENHRY and SYGVKD. V was clipped by 5 bases and J by 3 bases, with 17 bases between them. This CDR3 has 15 residues. This chain connects TRBV10-3 to TRBJ2-7; TRBD1 might be the D (6 bases). This clonotype originated in a woman aged 40 to 55 in good health and CMV-seronegative. Sequencing was performed on PBMCs. Here the CDR3 DNA reads TGTGCCATCAGTCAATACCGGGACACCTACTACGAGCAGTACTTC. It specifies CAISQYRDTYYEQYF.